There are many counts of the clone carrying this T cell receptor beta chain. The antigen remains undetermined. Germline V lookup: CDR1 MDHEN, CDR2 SYDVKM. This CDR3 contains 15 residues. Trimming removed 8 bases from V and 4 bases from J; junction bases left unmatched: 10. The sample comes from a study of response to subunit inactivated influenza vaccine. General observations from the study: Few additional T cells are recruited per seasonal influenza vaccination, authors suggested.

TCRdb called the RT-PCR reads again in MiXCR, with one record for every CDR3 protein. The sample holds about 620,000 distinct CDR3 sequences, 12% seen once. The gene calls are TRBV28 and TRBJ2-2, with 7 bases aligning to TRBD2. Sequenced material: PBMCs from blood, taken on the day of vaccination. This TCR came from a man aged 45-65 years who received an inactivated influenza vaccine. The CDR3: CASAYGGSFTGELFF. The CDR3 bases are TGTGCCAGCGCCTACGGGGGGAGCTTCACCGGGGAGCTGTTTTTT.